What follows are 8 T cell receptor beta chains derived from one specimen sequenced in a study of CD8 T cells in Susac syndrome (dated by TCRdb to about 2019). Libraries were constructed by the immunoSEQ multiplex PCR assay. RNA was extracted using the RNeasy kit, and about 0.45 to 1 microgram was reverse transcribed with random hexamers. In-frame beta chains were kept once TCRdb had trimmed the public reads at Q25 with fastp and called clones with MiXCR. Entries that share a CDR3 protein sequence are merged under the most common genes and DNA. The sample records a few hundred thousand distinct CDR3 sequences, roughly 84% of which are singletons. Around 0.11% of the sample comes from the top ten. The sample consisted of CD8+ T cells from PBMCs. The receptors shown here come from a human donor with multiple sclerosis.

V is TRBV7-2 and J is TRBJ2-4; a weak D match, TRBD2 (6 bases). Trimming removed 0 bases at V and 5 bases at J, with 8 bases between. CDR1 is SGHTA and CDR2 is FQGNSA in the germline V gene. This CDR3 region has 14 residues. The CDR3 DNA sequence: TGTGCCAGCAGCTTAGCGCGGGGCCAAAACATTCAGTACTTC. This translates into CASSLARGQNIQYF.

In this sample, this clonotype turned up a few times. The rearrangement joins TRBV12-3 or TRBV12-4 to TRBJ2-2; the D gene is possibly TRBD2 (6 bases). Trimming took off 9 bases at V and 5 bases at J, with 13 bases between the two ends. This CDR3 has 13 residues. In DNA, the CDR3 is TGTGCCAGTGGGGGGTTCCGAACCGGGGAGCTGTTTTTT. Protein product: CASGGFRTGELFF.

This clonotype was seen only a few times. The chain joins TRBV27 to TRBJ1-1; tentative D call: TRBD1 (5 bases). The CDR3 runs 14 residues. The germline CDR1 and CDR2 sequences are MNHEY and SMNVEV (reference sequence). Trimming shortened V by 3 bases and J by 3 bases, and 11 bases separated the two germline ends. DNA of the CDR3: TGTGCCAGCAGTTTGGGGGGTCCAGACACTGAAGCTTTCTTT. Protein sequence: CASSLGGPDTEAFF.

This sequence joins TRBV21-1 and TRBJ2-2; the D call of TRBD1 is as the table states it, not checked on the DNA. TRBV21-1 constitutes a pseudogene. The CDR3 is 15 residues long. The CDR3 sequence: CASTSGQENTGELFF. The CDR3 coding sequence is TGTGCCAGCACCTCGGGACAGGAGAACACCGGGGAGCTGTTTTTT.

V is TRBV20-1 and J is TRBJ1-1; D is possibly TRBD1 (5 bases). The germline V and J ends were trimmed by 2 bases and 6 bases, with 7 bases remaining between them. The CDR3 extends over 11 amino acids. Germline-derived CDR1 and CDR2 are DFQATT and SNEGSKA (reference sequence). Written as DNA, the CDR3 is TGCAGTGCTAGACCGGGGGCTGAAGCTTTCTTT. It encodes CSARPGAEAFF.

This clonotype was detected only once. The J gene is TRBJ2-7, the V gene TRBV27; D is perhaps TRBD1 (5 bases). The ends were cut back, 0 bases at V and 2 bases at J, with 17 bases in the middle. This CDR3 has 17 amino acids. Germline lookup yields CDR1 MNHEY and CDR2 SMNVEV (reference sequence). The CDR3 loop is CASSLSAQSWGAYEQYF. The DNA for the CDR3 is TGTGCCAGCAGTTTATCCGCCCAGAGCTGGGGCGCCTACGAGCAGTACTTC.

This chain links TRBV29-1 with TRBJ2-1; D gene ambiguous. Per the germline V gene, CDR1 is SQVTM and CDR2 is ANQGSEA. The CDR3 sequence is 11 residues long. Between the trimmed V and J ends, which lost 7 bases and 7 bases, there was a span of 11 bases. CDR3 nucleotide sequence: TGCAGCGCGATACAAGGAAATGAGCAGTTCTTC. Its protein product is CSAIQGNEQFF.

The rearrangement links TRBV6-5 to TRBJ2-7; D not resolved. CDR3 length equals 14 residues. Per the germline V gene, CDR1 is MNHEY and CDR2 is SVGAGI. V lost 0 bases and J 7 bases, leaving 13 bases between the germline ends. CDR3 coding DNA: TGTGCCAGCAGTTACTCTCTCAAGGGCCGGGAGCAGTACTTC. It specifies CASSYSLKGREQYF.